The 9 T cell receptor beta chains presented below share a single source sample, sequenced in a study of beta chain features in type 1 diabetes. Study results and limitations: TCRB CDR3 length was moderately but significantly reduced in all four CD4+ subsets of Type 1 diabetes patients.

The sequenced template was cDNA made from the entire isolated RNA. The data were produced by immunoSEQ multiplex PCR, yet TCRdb's version contains in-frame clones alone and is incomplete. This sample carries roughly 150,000 clones, 7% to 9% of them seen once, and the ten largest clones take under 0.6%. These receptors are not linked to any known antigen. The sample was central memory CD4+ T cells from blood. Every receptor here comes from a man aged 18 to 35 with type 1 diabetes.

The V gene is TRBV6-1, the J gene TRBJ1-5, with TRBD1 identical over 7 bases. The CDR3 runs 13 residues. In germline, CDR1 is MNHNS, CDR2 SASEGT. V dropped 6 bases and J dropped 6; count of bases not matched to a gene: 5. As DNA, the CDR3 is TGTGCCAGCAGGACAGGGTTGAGTCAGCCCCAGCATTTT. It translates to CASRTGLSQPQHF.

This clone has only a few counts. The V and J genes are TRBV7-2 and TRBJ1-3; 8 positions agree with TRBD1. CDR1 SGHTA and CDR2 FQGNSA come from the germline V gene. V was pared by 2 bases and J by 0 bases, with 6 bases of the junction left unmatched. The CDR3 sequence is 17 residues long. The CDR3, as DNA: TGTGCCAGCAGCTTATATGGACAGGGAGGCTCTGGAAACACCATATATTTT. Translating it yields CASSLYGQGGSGNTIYF.

This clone was observed a handful of times. The chain couples TRBV15 to TRBJ1-2; D unresolved. Germline V CDR1 and CDR2: LNHNV, YYDKDF (reference sequence). The V end was cut by 1 base, the J end by 5 bases, with 5 bases between. The length of the CDR3 is 12 residues. The CDR3 loop reads CATSRAGYGYTF. DNA for the CDR3: TGTGCCACCAGCAGAGCCGGGTATGGCTACACCTTC.

The CDR3 coding sequence is TGTGCCAGCTCACCCCGCGAGACATCTTCACCCCTCCACTTT. Its translation: CASSPRETSSPLHF. The chain employs TRBV18 and TRBJ1-6; D is unresolved. CDR1 and CDR2 from the germline V gene are KGHSH and LQKENI. This CDR3 is built from 14 residues. The ends were cut back, 3 bases at V and 9 bases at J, with 12 bases in the middle.

This clone has more than one count but fewer than ten. J is TRBJ2-1 and V is TRBV4-2, with 7 bases fitting TRBD2. Germline V gene lookup returns CDR1 LGHNA and CDR2 YNFKEQ. The CDR3 totals 15 residues. The ends lost 1 base at V and 3 bases at J; junction bases unmatched: 3. Here the CDR3 DNA reads TGTGCCAGCAGCCAAGGCACGGGAGGCTACAATGAGCAGTTCTTC. Its protein is CASSQGTGGYNEQFF.

The chain uses TRBV7-2 and TRBJ2-4; 8 bases match TRBD1. Trimming removed 8 bases from V and 0 bases from J; junction bases left unmatched: 15. The germline V gene encodes CDR1 SGHTA and CDR2 FQGNSA. CDR3 length equals 18 residues. CDR3 in DNA: TGTGCCAGCCGGAGGATAAGAGGCAGGGGGCAAGCCAAAAACATTCAGTACTTC. It codes for CASRRIRGRGQAKNIQYF.

This clone has more than one count but fewer than ten. V gene TRBV5-4 combines with J gene TRBJ2-5; 10 bases are a match to TRBD1. This CDR3 has 14 amino acids. V shed 4 bases, J shed 5 bases, and the junction held 5 bases outside the gene matches. Germline CDR1 reads SGHNT; CDR2 reads YYREEE (reference sequence). Here the CDR3 reads CASSPDRGVETQYF. The CDR3 DNA reads as TGTGCCAGCAGCCCGGACAGGGGGGTGGAGACCCAGTACTTC.

There are a few counts of this clone. The sample holds other DNA sequences that translate to the same CDR3. The chain links TRBV7-2 to TRBJ2-5, with TRBD2 as a possible D gene (7 bases). The V end was cut by 5 bases, the J end by 5 bases, with 15 bases between. The CDR3 has 14 amino acids. Germline CDR1 is SGHTA and CDR2 is FQGNSA. The CDR3: CASSLQGGAETQYF. For the CDR3, the DNA is TGTGCCAGCAGCCTGCAAGGGGGGGCGGAGACCCAGTACTTC.

The chain couples TRBV27 to TRBJ2-1, with TRBD1 identical over 9 bases. Germline V gene data show CDR1 as MNHEY and CDR2 as SMNVEV (reference sequence). This CDR3 is built from 18 residues. V lost 4 bases, J lost 1 base, and 11 bases stayed unmatched. CDR3 region: CASSSPGTGKKSYNEQFF. CDR3 DNA: TGTGCCAGCAGTTCCCCCGGGACAGGGAAAAAGTCCTACAATGAGCAGTTCTTC.